The clone carrying this TCR beta chain was seen repeatedly, ten times or more. TCRdb re-analysed the 5' RACE reads in MiXCR, keeping a single row per CDR3 protein. The table records a few hundred thousand distinct CDR3 sequences, more than 3.5% of them present only once. The data were taken from a study of T cells after yellow fever vaccination. V lost 2 bases, J lost 2 bases, and 13 bases lay in between. The CDR3 is 16 amino acids. Germline CDR1 is SGHTA and CDR2 is FQGTGA. This sample comprised PBMCs, obtained 15 days after the yellow fever booster vaccination. The clonotype was recovered from a man between 18 and 35 years old who received the YFV17D yellow fever vaccine. The chain joins TRBV7-3 to TRBJ2-1; a weak D match, TRBD2 (6 bases). The CDR3 region has the DNA TGTGCCAGCAGCTTACAGGGCGGGGTGACCTACAATGAGCAGTTCTTC. It translates to CASSLQGGVTYNEQFF.